This T cell receptor beta chain was captured by sequencing in a study of blood T cells in healthy people across ages. Primed by a sample-barcoded 5' primer and a J-beta primer mix, a second PCR proceeded for 7 to 11 cycles. Each sample provided no less than 3 million CDR3-containing paired-end reads. TCRdb reanalysed the 5' RACE reads using MiXCR and keeps one entry per CDR3 protein. Of hundreds of thousands of distinct CDR3 sequences detected, roughly 48% appear once; the ten largest clones hold around an eighth. Healthy individuals of Caucasian origin from Russia, aged 6 to 90, served as donors. CDR3 size: 17 residues. Trimming at V came to 4 bases and at J to 0 bases, leaving 9 bases not matched to a gene. Germline CDR1 SGHAT, CDR2 FQDESV (reference sequence).

The genes are TRBV11-1 and TRBJ2-5, with 9 bases lining up with TRBD2. The receptor was derived from a man aged 25-40 years in good health. Sequenced: blood. Here the CDR3 reads CASSSKASGAYQETQYF. CDR3 sequence (DNA): TGTGCCAGCAGCTCTAAAGCTAGCGGGGCGTACCAAGAGACCCAGTACTTC.